The next 20 T cell receptor beta chains were all read from a single sample in a study of early T cells in non-severe SARS-CoV-2 infection. Via MiXCR, TCRdb re-called the 5' RACE reads, giving one row per CDR3 protein. Of approximately 30,000 distinct CDR3 sequences listed, about 4.2% are singletons. The sequencing input was whole blood. The receptors originated from an adult who was a healthcare worker with PCR-confirmed SARS-CoV-2 infection or an uninfected control (not recorded which).

This clonotype was picked up many times. The V and J genes are TRBV28 and TRBJ2-7, with D tentatively TRBD1 (5 bases). V was cut by 5 bases and J by 1 base, with 6 bases left in between. CDR1 and CDR2 from the germline V gene are MDHEN and SYDVKM. The CDR3 is 12 residues long. The CDR3 sequence: CASSKGSYEQYF. The CDR3 nucleotides are TGTGCCAGCAGTAAGGGGTCCTACGAGCAGTACTTC. Filled out from reference TRBV28 and TRBJ2-7, the complete variable domain reads DVKVTQSSRYLVKRTGEKVFLECVQDMDHENMFWYRQDPGLGLRLIYFSYDVKMKEKGDIPEGYSVSREKKERFSLILESASTNQTSMYLCASSKGSYEQYFGPGTRLTVT.

This clonotype was observed a handful of times. Here the CDR3 reads CASNPREGYYGYTF. CDR3 DNA: TGCGCCAGCAACCCGAGGGAAGGCTACTATGGCTACACCTTC. The J gene is TRBJ1-2, the V gene TRBV10-1; D unresolved. This CDR3 comprises 14 residues. Looked up from germline, CDR1 is WNHNN and CDR2 is SYGVQD (reference sequence). Trimming removed 7 bases at V and 3 bases at J, with 15 bases between.

Many counts were recorded for this clonotype. V is TRBV5-1 and J is TRBJ2-7, with 8 bases matching TRBD1. CDR3 length: 14 residues. Germline trimming cut 5 bases from V and 2 bases from J; bases unmatched to any gene: 6. Germline V gene data show CDR1 as SGHRS and CDR2 as YFSETQ. The CDR3 loop is CASRDGTGPYEQYF. The CDR3 DNA follows: TGCGCCAGCAGGGACGGGACAGGTCCCTACGAGCAGTACTTC.

The sample holds a few counts of this clonotype. The genes are TRBV12-3 or TRBV12-4 and TRBJ2-1; 10 bases agree with TRBD2. The CDR3 runs to 15 residues. V shed 6 bases and J 0 bases; nucleotides not matched to a gene: 2. The chain's CDR3 is CASRLAGPSYNEQFF. The CDR3 DNA reads TGTGCCAGCAGACTAGCGGGACCCTCCTACAATGAGCAGTTCTTC.

This clonotype has ten or more counts. This rearrangement joins TRBV20-1 to TRBJ1-1, with D possibly TRBD1 on 6 matching bases. The germline gives CDR1 DFQATT, CDR2 SNEGSKA (reference sequence). The germline V and J ends were trimmed by 0 bases and 10 bases, with 12 bases remaining between them. The CDR3 totals 12 residues. The DNA of the CDR3 is TGCAGTGCTAGAGACTCGTCACAGGGAGCTTTCTTT. Translating gives CSARDSSQGAFF.

This clonotype has a count of ten or more. The J gene is TRBJ2-7, the V gene TRBV12-5; 10 bases are shared with TRBD1. The CDR3 is 17 residues long. Germline trimming cut 4 bases from V and 3 bases from J; bases unmatched to any gene: 12. Germline V gene data show CDR1 as LGHNT and CDR2 as FRNRAP. CDR3 in amino acids: CASGSPSSGTGVYEQYF. Here the CDR3 DNA reads TGTGCTAGTGGTTCCCCTTCCTCCGGGACAGGGGTCTACGAGCAGTACTTC.

Ten or more counts support this clonotype. The chain uses TRBV5-5 and TRBJ1-1, with D maybe TRBD1 (5 bases). The CDR3 consists of 14 residues. Germline loops: CDR1 SGHKS, CDR2 YYEKEE (reference sequence). Trimming left V 3 bases short and J 1 base short, with 10 bases between. CDR3 nucleotide sequence: TGTGCCAGCAGCTCCGGGACGCAGAACACTGAAGCTTTCTTT. As protein: CASSSGTQNTEAFF. Full variable domain (missing parts from reference TRBV5-5 and TRBJ1-1): DAGVTQSPTHLIKTRGQQVTLRCSPISGHKSVSWYQQVLGQGPQFIFQYYEKEERGRGNFPDRFSARQFPNYSSELNVNALLLGDSALYLCASSSGTQNTEAFFGQGTRLTVV.

Ten or more counts support this clonotype. The chain couples TRBV5-8 to TRBJ2-3; 7 nucleotides align to TRBD1. Per the germline V gene, CDR1 is SGHTS and CDR2 is YDEGEE. The CDR3 contains 15 residues. Trimming at V came to 4 bases and at J to 0 bases, leaving 5 bases not matched to a gene. The DNA for the CDR3 is TGTGCCAGCAGCCAGGGGGACAGTAGCACAGATACGCAGTATTTT. Encoded protein: CASSQGDSSTDTQYF.

This clonotype occurred many times. The chain uses TRBV7-7 and TRBJ2-3; D is unresolved. Trimming removed 1 base at V and 3 bases at J, with 5 bases between. Germline CDR1 SSHAT, CDR2 FNYEAQ (reference sequence). This CDR3 is 13 amino acids long. The CDR3 loop is CASSLGRTDTQYF. As DNA, the CDR3 is TGTGCCAGCAGCTTAGGGCGTACAGATACGCAGTATTTT.

This clonotype was picked up many times. The chain couples TRBV15 to TRBJ2-1; 12 bases align to TRBD1. The CDR3 sequence is 22 residues long. Germline assignment: CDR1 LNHNV and CDR2 YYDKDF (reference sequence). Trimming took 6 bases from V and 2 from J; bases not matched to a gene: 23. This chain's CDR3 is CATRPGPLTGQGANQPYNEQFF. The CDR3 coding sequence is TGTGCCACCAGGCCTGGCCCATTGACGGGACAGGGGGCTAACCAGCCCTACAATGAGCAGTTCTTC. Full variable domain (missing parts from reference TRBV15 and TRBJ2-1): DAMVIQNPRYQVTQFGKPVTLSCSQTLNHNVMYWYQQKSSQAPKLLFHYYDKDFNNEADTPDNFQSRRPNTSFCFLDIRSPGLGDTAMYLCATRPGPLTGQGANQPYNEQFFGPGTRLTVL.

This clonotype has at least ten counts. This rearrangement joins TRBV27 to TRBJ2-2, with D maybe TRBD2 (6 bases). Germline V gives CDR1 MNHEY, CDR2 SMNVEV (reference sequence). This CDR3 is 13 amino acids long. V was cut by 7 bases and J by 6 bases, with 12 bases left in between. The CDR3 DNA reads TGTGCCAGCATGAGCGGGTGGTCCGGGGAGCTGTTTTTT. Amino acid sequence: CASMSGWSGELFF.

The gene calls are TRBV11-3 and TRBJ1-1, with D possibly matching TRBD1 (5 bases). CDR1 and CDR2 from the germline V gene are SGHNT and YENEEA. Deletions cut 0 bases from V and 5 bases from J, with 16 bases between. CDR3 size: 16 residues. DNA of the CDR3: TGTGCCAGCAGCTTAGATGGGCGGGACGGAAGGACTGAAGCTTTCTTT. It is translated as CASSLDGRDGRTEAFF.

This clonotype was found a few times. This sequence joins TRBV19 and TRBJ2-1, with D perhaps matching TRBD1 (5 bases). V was clipped by 6 bases and J by 7 bases, with 16 bases between them. This CDR3 has 14 amino acids. The V gene's germline CDR1 is LNHDA and CDR2 SQIVND (reference sequence). The CDR3 nucleotides read TGTGCCAGTAGCCGCCCCCCAGGGCCGAATGAGCAGTTCTTC. It translates to CASSRPPGPNEQFF.

This clonotype was detected only a few times. This rearrangement joins TRBV28 to TRBJ2-4; TRBD1 aligns across 12 bases. The CDR3 covers 19 residues. Per the germline V gene, CDR1 is MDHEN and CDR2 is SYDVKM. The junction had 19 bases not matched to a gene; V was cut back by 6 bases and J by 7 bases. CDR3 in amino acids: CASRDLPGQGAFLTNIQYF. In nucleotides, the CDR3 is TGTGCCAGCAGGGACTTACCGGGACAGGGGGCCTTCCTTACTAACATTCAGTACTTC.

This clonotype has ten or more counts. The chain recombines TRBV5-1 with TRBJ2-1; no definite D call. V was trimmed by 0 bases and J by 2 bases, leaving 12 bases between them. The CDR3 loop spans 16 amino acids. Looked up from germline, CDR1 is SGHRS and CDR2 is YFSETQ. The CDR3 spells CASSLAPGKTYNEQFF. CDR3 in DNA: TGCGCCAGCAGCTTGGCCCCAGGAAAAACCTACAATGAGCAGTTCTTC.

At least ten counts were recorded for this clonotype. The V gene is TRBV27, the J gene TRBJ2-7, with no clear D. Trimming removed 3 bases at V and 4 bases at J, with 10 bases between. Germline CDR1 MNHEY, CDR2 SMNVEV (reference sequence). The CDR3 extends over 13 amino acids. The CDR3 nucleotides are TGTGCCAGCAGTTTGACGGCTTATTACGAGCAGTACTTC. Translating gives CASSLTAYYEQYF.

The sample holds one count of this clonotype. The DNA of the CDR3 is TGTGCCTGCGGGACAACCCCGGTCAACACCGGGGAGCTGTTTTTT. It translates to CACGTTPVNTGELFF. The chain recombines TRBV6-2 or TRBV6-3 with TRBJ2-2; D is perhaps TRBD1 or TRBD2 (6 bases each). Germline-derived CDR1 and CDR2 are MNHEY and SVGEGT. Trimming pared 11 bases from V and 2 bases from J, leaving 18 bases between. This CDR3 has 15 residues.

In this sample, this clonotype turned up many times. This chain connects TRBV14 to TRBJ1-6; possibly TRBD1 for D (5 bases). Looked up from germline, CDR1 is SGHDN and CDR2 is FVKESK. V lost 4 bases, J lost 14 bases, and 21 bases lay in between. The CDR3 extends over 15 amino acids. This CDR3 reads CASSRAGTVLSTLHF. The CDR3 DNA reads as TGTGCCAGCAGCCGTGCCGGGACTGTGCTTTCGACCCTCCACTTT.

This clonotype was seen ten or more times. This sequence joins TRBV7-2 and TRBJ2-2; maybe TRBD1 (6 bases). The CDR3 is made up of 16 amino acids. Germline V CDR1 and CDR2: SGHTA, FQGNSA. V shed 5 bases and J shed 4 bases, with 17 bases lying between them. The chain's CDR3 is CASSQDSSALTGELFF. The CDR3, as DNA: TGTGCCAGCAGCCAGGACAGCTCGGCCCTCACCGGGGAGCTGTTTTTT.

This clonotype was observed many times. The chain couples TRBV28 to TRBJ1-1, with 7 bases that match TRBD1. Germline values: CDR1 MDHEN, CDR2 SYDVKM. The V segment lost 2 bases and the J segment 4 bases; nucleotides outside the gene matches: 4. CDR3 size: 14 residues. DNA of the CDR3: TGTGCCAGCAGTTTAAGGACAGGTTTCACTGAAGCTTTCTTT. Its translation: CASSLRTGFTEAFF.